This TCR beta chain is from a study of CD8+ T cells in alopecia areata. The overall study: Treatment comprised oral tofacitinib, 5 to 10 mg twice daily, in treated patients. The drug, tofacitinib, lasted 6 to 18 months, followed by 6 months off drug.

V trimming: 5 bases; J trimming: 8 bases; junction bases outside the gene matches: 10. Germline values: CDR1 MDHEN, CDR2 SYDVKM. The CDR3 runs 14 residues. In each case, RNA was isolated and then reverse transcribed into cDNA as the sequencing template. The method was immunoSEQ multiplex PCR; TCRdb's version includes in-frame clones alone and lacks a portion of them. The profile shows approximately 200,000 clones, 45% to 65% of them singletons. Treatment noted: oral pan-JAK inhibitor, 5-10 mg twice daily. Obtained from alopecia areata patients were lesional scalp punch biopsies along with peripheral blood. This clone was observed a few times. Its antigen is currently unknown. General observations from the study: Besides other cells, scalp samples also yield sequences of resident alphabeta T cells from normal skin.

The V call is TRBV28, the J call TRBJ2-3; 7 bases match TRBD1. This clonotype was obtained from a human donor with alopecia areata. The starting material was CD4+ T cells sorted from blood, obtained at week 4, from a patient treated with tofacitinib. CDR3 protein: CASSHRQGPVTQYF. The CDR3 nucleotides read TGTGCCAGCAGTCACCGACAGGGCCCGGTTACGCAGTATTTT.